This T cell receptor (beta chain) derives from a study of a mutant IDH1 vaccine in newly diagnosed glioma. As for the study in general: Beforehand, treatment had been radiotherapy, temozolomide, or both; the majority received both.

As regards this clone: Its antigen is unknown.

The time point denotes: week 47, end of study. Each dose of the vaccine consisted of 300 ug of mutant IDH1 20-mer peptide, with topical imiquimod. Vaccination of patients was performed eight times, in weeks 1, 3, 5, 7, 11, 15, 19 and 23. The method was immunoSEQ multiplex PCR; TCRdb's version includes in-frame clones alone and lacks a portion of them. Among over 50,000 clones listed, about three quarters were seen once. V lost 3 bases, J lost 7 bases, and 15 bases stayed unmatched. In germline, CDR1 is SGHRS, CDR2 YFSETQ. This CDR3 contains 16 residues. This receptor was taken from a woman in her thirties or forties with glioma. Some clones in this sample may be carry-over from other donors' samples. This chain links TRBV5-1 with TRBJ1-1, with 7 bases that match TRBD1. The sample was PBMCs, taken from a glioma patient whose treatment included an IDH1 peptide vaccine. CDR3 sequence (DNA): TGCGCCAGCAGCTCGAAACCACCCCGGGACAGACGTGAAGCTTTCTTT. It codes for CASSSKPPRDRREAFF.